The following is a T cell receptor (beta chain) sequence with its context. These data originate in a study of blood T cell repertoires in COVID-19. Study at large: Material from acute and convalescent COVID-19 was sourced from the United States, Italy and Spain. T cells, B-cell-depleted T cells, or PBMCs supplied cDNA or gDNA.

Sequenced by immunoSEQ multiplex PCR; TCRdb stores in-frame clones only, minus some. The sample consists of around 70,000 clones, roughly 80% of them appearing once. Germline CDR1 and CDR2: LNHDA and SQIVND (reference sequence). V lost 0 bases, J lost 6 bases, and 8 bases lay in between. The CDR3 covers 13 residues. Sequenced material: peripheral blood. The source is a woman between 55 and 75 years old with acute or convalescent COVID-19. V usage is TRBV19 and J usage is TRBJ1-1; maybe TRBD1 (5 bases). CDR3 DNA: TGTGCCAGTAGTATAGATGGGGGGTCTGAAGCTTTCTTT. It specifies CASSIDGGSEAFF.